A single sample gave rise to the 21 T cell receptor beta chains below, sequenced in a study of CD8 T cells in Susac syndrome. An input of about 0.5 to 1 ug of RNA was subjected to reverse transcription using random hexamers. Using its own MiXCR run on the immunoSEQ multiplex PCR reads, TCRdb lists one record per CDR3 protein. The table includes about 180,000 distinct CDR3 sequences, approximately 95% detected once. The sequencing input was CD8+ T cells from PBMCs. The source of these receptors is a human donor with multiple sclerosis.

The gene calls are TRBV28 and TRBJ2-7; the match to TRBD2 covers 12 bases. Germline V lookup: CDR1 MDHEN, CDR2 SYDVKM. V lost 3 bases and J lost 3; bases outside the gene matches: 3. The CDR3 spans 15 residues. As DNA, the CDR3 is TGTGCCAGCAGTTTCCTAGCGGGAGGGTTCTACGAGCAGTACTTC. Protein sequence: CASSFLAGGFYEQYF.

This clonotype has just one count. The chain is built from TRBV13 and TRBJ2-7; D is perhaps TRBD1 (6 bases). Germline CDR1 PRHDT, CDR2 FYEKMQ (reference sequence). The CDR3 extends over 14 amino acids. The ends were cut back, 5 bases at V and 6 bases at J, with 17 bases in the middle. Here the CDR3 reads CASSPSDRSFEQYF. In DNA, the CDR3 is TGTGCCAGCAGCCCAAGCGACAGGAGTTTCGAGCAGTACTTC.

In this sample, this clonotype turned up once. The chain has TRBV20-1 and TRBJ2-7; the D is unclear. Trimming shortened V by 0 bases and J by 9 bases, and 12 bases separated the two germline ends. This CDR3 comprises 12 residues. In germline, CDR1 is DFQATT, CDR2 SNEGSKA (reference sequence). The CDR3 DNA is TGCAGTGCTAGAGATCTTACCCCGGGGCAGTACTTC. This translates into CSARDLTPGQYF.

The chain employs TRBV7-9 and TRBJ2-5, with D unresolved. Trimming took off 6 bases at V and 4 bases at J, with 6 bases between the two ends. The length of the CDR3 is 11 residues. Germline CDR1 and CDR2: SEHNR and FQNEAQ (reference sequence). DNA of the CDR3: TGTGCCAGCAGTATGGTAGAGACCCAGTACTTC. Protein sequence: CASSMVETQYF.

This chain links TRBV15 with TRBJ2-1; no definite D call. V was cut by 0 bases and J by 9 bases, with 6 bases left in between. This CDR3 is built from 12 residues. Germline V gene sequence: CDR1 LNHNV, CDR2 YYDKDF (reference sequence). The CDR3 region is CATSRDRGEQFF. The CDR3 DNA reads TGTGCCACCAGCAGAGATCGAGGTGAGCAGTTCTTC.

The CDR3 coding sequence is TGTGCCAGCAGTGAAGGGGCGGGGGAGGTTTACGAGCAGTACTTC. It translates to CASSEGAGEVYEQYF. The rearrangement links TRBV6-1 to TRBJ2-7; 7 bases match TRBD2. This CDR3 has 15 residues. V shed 1 base, J shed 4 bases, and the junction held 7 bases outside the gene matches. Germline CDR1 is MNHNS and CDR2 is SASEGT.

The chain combines TRBV9 with TRBJ2-7; D may be TRBD1 (6 bases). Germline values: CDR1 SGDLS, CDR2 YYNGEE. Trimming cost V 3 bases and J 4 bases, with 14 bases left between them. The CDR3 totals 14 residues. The CDR3 sequence is CASSASGQPYEQYF. For the CDR3, the DNA is TGTGCCAGCAGCGCGAGTGGACAGCCATACGAGCAGTACTTC.

This chain connects TRBV28 to TRBJ2-3; 9 nucleotides align to TRBD1. Germline lookup yields CDR1 MDHEN and CDR2 SYDVKM. The junction had 12 bases not matched to a gene; V was cut back by 2 bases and J by 6 bases. The CDR3 is 17 amino acids. The CDR3 bases are TGTGCCAGCAGTTTACCTAGCCACAGGGGGCGCGACGATACGCAGTATTTT. Residues: CASSLPSHRGRDDTQYF.

The chain employs TRBV27 and TRBJ2-3; no definite D call. V lost 6 bases, J lost 7 bases, and 8 bases lay in between. The CDR3 consists of 11 residues. Germline loops: CDR1 MNHEY, CDR2 SMNVEV (reference sequence). The CDR3 region has the DNA TGTGCCAGCAGGGTCGGGTATACGCAGTATTTT. Its translation is CASRVGYTQYF.

The V call is TRBV2, the J call TRBJ2-3, with 7 positions matching TRBD2. The germline CDR1 and CDR2 sequences are SNHLY and FYNNEI. Trimming took 6 bases from V and 5 from J; bases not matched to a gene: 2. The length of the CDR3 is 12 residues. In DNA, the CDR3 is TGTGCCAGCAGGTGGGGGGGAGATACGCAGTATTTT. Amino acids: CASRWGGDTQYF.

The chain carries TRBV13 and TRBJ1-2, with a weak D call TRBD1 (5 bases). Deletions cut 6 bases from V and 4 bases from J, with 15 bases between. Germline V CDR1 and CDR2: PRHDT, FYEKMQ (reference sequence). The length of the CDR3 is 14 residues. CDR3 DNA sequence: TGTGCCAGCAGTCCCCTTTCCGGGGCCTATGGCTACACCTTC. Its protein is CASSPLSGAYGYTF.

The chain combines TRBV7-8 with TRBJ2-1; 9 bases agree with TRBD2. V shed 5 bases and J 8 bases; nucleotides not matched to a gene: 13. Germline lookup yields CDR1 SGHVS and CDR2 FQNEAQ. The CDR3 sequence is 16 residues long. The DNA of the CDR3 is TGTGCCAGCAGCCGGGCTATAGCGGGGGTTGTCCATGAGCAGTTCTTC. It codes for CASSRAIAGVVHEQFF.

This rearrangement joins TRBV27 to TRBJ2-1; TRBD2 aligns across 12 bases. The CDR3 has 15 residues. CDR1 and CDR2 from the germline V gene are MNHEY and SMNVEV (reference sequence). The junction had 10 bases not matched to a gene; V was cut back by 8 bases and J by 8 bases. The CDR3 bases are TGTGCCAGCGGCACCCTAGCGGGAGGGCGATATGAGCAGTTCTTC. This encodes CASGTLAGGRYEQFF.

The gene calls are TRBV6-5 and TRBJ1-2; tentative D call: TRBD1 (6 bases). The germline gives CDR1 MNHEY, CDR2 SVGAGI. The CDR3 is 13 amino acids. V lost 9 bases, J lost 0 bases, and 11 bases lay in between. CDR3 coding DNA: TGTGCCAGTTTGGGGGCGCCTAACTATGGCTACACCTTC. Residues: CASLGAPNYGYTF.

The chain joins TRBV9 to TRBJ2-1, with TRBD2 matching over 8 bases. The CDR3 runs to 17 residues. The J segment lost 7 bases and the V segment lost 3 bases, leaving 15 bases of the junction unmatched. Germline V gene sequence: CDR1 SGDLS, CDR2 YYNGEE. The CDR3 nucleotides are TGTGCCAGCAGCGCCCCACTGGGGGTAGCGGGATGGAATGAGCAGTTCTTC. Translated: CASSAPLGVAGWNEQFF.

The chain uses TRBV29-1 and TRBJ2-3; tentatively, D is TRBD1 (6 bases). The V gene lost 5 bases and the J gene lost 6 bases, with 12 bases spanning the gap. In germline, CDR1 is SQVTM, CDR2 ANQGSEA. The CDR3 extends over 12 amino acids. CDR3 nucleotides: TGCAGCGTTTCCAGGGGATCGGATACGCAGTATTTT. Its translation: CSVSRGSDTQYF.

Here the CDR3 DNA reads TGTGCCAGCAGCTTTTCATGGGGCGAGCAGTACTTC. It yields the protein CASSFSWGEQYF. This chain joins TRBV13 and TRBJ2-7, with no clear D. The V and J ends lost 3 bases and 6 bases respectively, with 9 bases between them. CDR1 PRHDT and CDR2 FYEKMQ come from the germline V gene (reference sequence). The CDR3 sequence is 12 residues long.

The chain recombines TRBV27 with TRBJ2-3; 11 bases line up with TRBD2. The CDR3 has 16 amino acids. Germline CDR1 and CDR2: MNHEY and SMNVEV (reference sequence). V was pared by 3 bases and J by 2 bases, with 4 bases of the junction left unmatched. The CDR3 loop is CASSFLAGGTTDTQYF. The CDR3 nucleotides are TGTGCCAGCAGTTTCCTAGCGGGGGGAACCACAGATACGCAGTATTTT.

The chain links TRBV12-3 or TRBV12-4 to TRBJ2-1; D remains ambiguous. The CDR3 has 11 residues. Trimming took off 6 bases at V and 3 bases at J, with 3 bases between the two ends. The CDR3 spells CASRLYNEQFF. The CDR3, as DNA: TGTGCCAGCAGGCTCTACAATGAGCAGTTCTTC.

CDR3 bases: TGTGCCAGCAGTTTTCGGACAGGGATCGGGAATGAGCAGTTCTTC. This codes for CASSFRTGIGNEQFF. The chain employs TRBV27 and TRBJ2-1, with TRBD1 identical over 8 bases. V lost 3 bases, J lost 7 bases, and 8 bases stayed unmatched. CDR3 length: 15 amino acids. Germline CDR1 and CDR2: MNHEY and SMNVEV (reference sequence).

The J gene is TRBJ2-6, the V gene TRBV7-9; D call uncertain. With 5 bases removed from V and 0 bases from J, the gap between germline ends came to 11 bases. Germline assignment: CDR1 SEHNR and CDR2 FQNEAQ (reference sequence). CDR3 length: 16 residues. CDR3 sequence: CASSGVGSSGANVLTF. Written as DNA, the CDR3 is TGTGCCAGCAGCGGGGTAGGCAGCTCTGGGGCCAACGTCCTGACTTTC.